The sample holds many counts of the clone carrying this T cell receptor beta chain. Germline V gene data show CDR1 as MDHEN and CDR2 as SYDVKM. The CDR3 covers 14 residues. Germline trimming cut 6 bases from V and 3 bases from J; bases unmatched to any gene: 7. Regions amplified from RNA transcripts were the TCR beta CDR3 regions. First-round RT-PCR of the TCR CDR3 relied on the HTBI primer set. Using its own MiXCR run on the multiplex PCR reads, TCRdb lists one record per CDR3 protein. The data show roughly 510,000 distinct CDR3 sequences, less than 25% seen once. The data derive from a study of T cells in Graves' hyperthyroidism and ophthalmopathy. Over 9 ml of fresh peripheral blood supplied the PBMCs.

The clonotype was recovered from a man aged 18 to 30 with Graves' hyperthyroidism. The source material was blood. This chain uses TRBV28 with TRBJ1-1, with 7 bases aligning to TRBD1. The CDR3 coding sequence is TGTGCCAGCAGCCGCAGGGGGACGGACACTGAAGCTTTCTTT. Its translation is CASSRRGTDTEAFF.